One sample yielded the 29 T cell receptor beta chains listed below, sequenced in a study of shared clonotypes between healthy human individuals. Sequenced by immunoSEQ multiplex PCR; TCRdb stores in-frame clones only, minus some. Here the sample spans more than 1.2 million clones, approximately 98.5% being singletons. Sequencing input: naive CD4+ T cells sorted from blood. This sample's subset: CD45RA+ positively selected. These receptors originate from a man younger than 45 in good health.

The chain has TRBV6-5 and TRBJ1-2, with 9 bases fitting TRBD1. CDR1 and CDR2 (germline): MNHEY, SVGAGI. The CDR3 contains 16 residues. The ends lost 0 bases at V and 5 bases at J; junction bases unmatched: 7. The CDR3 nucleotides read TGTGCCAGCAGTTACTCGGGGGGACAGGGAGCGTATGGCTACACCTTC. Residues: CASSYSGGQGAYGYTF.

On this clone: The identical CDR3 is also encoded by other nucleotide sequences in the sample. V and J are TRBV9 and TRBJ2-1; 9 bases align to TRBD2. CDR1 and CDR2 from the germline V gene are SGDLS and YYNGEE. V lost 0 bases and J lost 6; bases outside the gene matches: 7. The CDR3 sequence is 16 residues long. CDR3 sequence (DNA): TGTGCCAGCAGCGTAGGCCCAGCGGGAGGACTCAATGAGCAGTTCTTC. Translation: CASSVGPAGGLNEQFF.

V usage is TRBV15 and J usage is TRBJ1-1; D not certain. V dropped 2 bases and J dropped 6 bases, with 7 bases sitting between them. CDR3 length: 12 residues. Germline CDR1 and CDR2: LNHNV and YYDKDF (reference sequence). DNA of the CDR3: TGTGCCACCAGCAGAACACTCGCTGAAGCTTTCTTT. Its protein is CATSRTLAEAFF.

On this clone itself: A read error may produce the germline difference seen at one junction end. This rearrangement joins TRBV18 to TRBJ1-3; 9 bases fit TRBD1. CDR1 is KGHSH and CDR2 is LQKENI in the germline V gene. CDR3 length equals 13 residues. The CDR3 protein is CANSPGQGNTIYF. DNA for the CDR3: TGTGCCAACTCACCGGGACAGGGTAACACCATATATTTT.

The chain carries TRBV27 and TRBJ2-3; tentative D call: TRBD2 (5 bases). V lost 8 bases, J lost 2 bases, and 11 bases lay in between. The CDR3 sequence is 13 residues long. The germline V gene has CDR1 MNHEY and CDR2 SMNVEV (reference sequence). The CDR3 coding sequence is TGTGCCAGCCGGGGTGATAACACAGATACGCAGTATTTT. Translation gives CASRGDNTDTQYF.

The chain uses TRBV7-9 and TRBJ2-1; 9 nucleotides match TRBD2. The CDR3 contains 17 residues. V dropped 5 bases and J dropped 8; count of bases not matched to a gene: 16. Germline V gene sequence: CDR1 SEHNR, CDR2 FQNEAQ (reference sequence). Here the CDR3 reads CASSPHRPSGIRDEQFF. In DNA, the CDR3 is TGTGCCAGCAGCCCCCATCGGCCTAGCGGGATAAGGGATGAGCAGTTCTTC.

The chain joins TRBV9 to TRBJ2-5; D not certain. V lost 0 bases and J lost 7, with 16 bases in between. Germline loops: CDR1 SGDLS, CDR2 YYNGEE. The CDR3 has 15 residues. The CDR3 coding sequence is TGTGCCAGCAGCGTAGCGAGCACCGCCCCAGGGACCCAGTACTTC. As protein: CASSVASTAPGTQYF.

Concerning this clone: Other DNA sequences in the same sample also yield this CDR3. V gene TRBV6-1 combines with J gene TRBJ1-2; no definite D call. Trimming pared 4 bases from V and 4 bases from J, leaving 7 bases between. Germline loops: CDR1 MNHNS, CDR2 SASEGT. The CDR3 contains 12 residues. DNA of the CDR3: TGTGCCAGCAGTGTAGAGGGCTATGGCTACACCTTC. As protein: CASSVEGYGYTF.

The rearrangement joins TRBV25-1 to TRBJ2-4; D might be TRBD1 or TRBD2, each matching 5 bases. The V gene's germline CDR1 is MGHDK and CDR2 SYGVNS. This CDR3 has 14 amino acids. Trimming took off 3 bases at V and 2 bases at J, with 8 bases between the two ends. DNA of the CDR3: TGTGCCAGCAGTGAGACGGGACCCAAAAACATTCAGTACTTC. This codes for CASSETGPKNIQYF.

The rearrangement links TRBV6-1 to TRBJ2-7; D gene uncertain. V was clipped by 5 bases and J by 3 bases, with 14 bases between them. The V gene's germline CDR1 is MNHNS and CDR2 SASEGT. There are 14 residues in the CDR3. The CDR3 nucleotides read TGTGCCAGCAGTAGTGGGCCAGGTCGCTACGAGCAGTACTTC. It yields the protein CASSSGPGRYEQYF.

This chain connects TRBV30 to TRBJ2-3; TRBD2 matches at 11 bases. Germline CDR1 GTSNPN, CDR2 SVGIG (reference sequence). The CDR3 extends over 15 amino acids. Trimming at V came to 3 bases and at J to 4 bases, leaving 6 bases not matched to a gene. The CDR3 nucleotides are TGTGCCTGGAGGATAGCGGGAGGGCCAGCAGATACGCAGTATTTT. Amino acid sequence: CAWRIAGGPADTQYF. Based on the CDR3 plus reference TRBV30 and TRBJ2-3, the full variable domain is SQTIHQWPATLVQPVGSPLSLECTVEGTSNPNLYWYRQAAGRGLQLLFYSVGIGQISSEVPQNLSASRPQDRQFILSSKKLLLSDSGFYLCAWRIAGGPADTQYFGPGTRLTVL.

In its sample, this clone was seen once. J is TRBJ2-7 and V is TRBV27; D is unresolved. The V end was cut by 3 bases, the J end by 3 bases, with 9 bases between. Germline CDR1 MNHEY, CDR2 SMNVEV (reference sequence). The CDR3 sequence is 13 residues long. The CDR3 protein is CASSFSTNYEQYF. CDR3 sequence (DNA): TGTGCCAGCAGTTTTTCAACGAACTACGAGCAGTACTTC.

The J gene is TRBJ2-1, the V gene TRBV7-9; 7 bases map to TRBD1. There are 18 residues in the CDR3. The J segment lost 0 bases and the V segment lost 5 bases, leaving 13 bases of the junction unmatched. Germline assignment: CDR1 SEHNR and CDR2 FQNEAQ (reference sequence). In DNA form, the CDR3 reads TGTGCCAGCAGCCAAGTTCCGGGACAGCAGAGCTCCTACAATGAGCAGTTCTTC. It yields the protein CASSQVPGQQSSYNEQFF.

J is TRBJ2-7 and V is TRBV2; no firm D call. CDR1 and CDR2 from the germline V gene are SNHLY and FYNNEI. This CDR3 contains 15 residues. V shed 2 bases and J shed 4 bases, with 15 bases lying between them. The CDR3 DNA reads as TGTGCCAGCAGTGAAAGTCTCACCAGACGGTACGAGCAGTACTTC. As protein: CASSESLTRRYEQYF.

The chain recombines TRBV5-4 with TRBJ2-7; possible D gene TRBD2, 6 bases. Germline-derived CDR1 and CDR2 are SGHNT and YYREEE (reference sequence). Trimming removed 4 bases from V and 1 base from J, with 15 bases in between. The CDR3 extends over 15 amino acids. The CDR3 spells CASSTHRDWSYEQYF. The CDR3 DNA follows: TGTGCCAGCAGCACTCACCGGGACTGGTCCTACGAGCAGTACTTC.

This rearrangement joins TRBV27 to TRBJ2-4, with 7 bases aligning to TRBD2. This CDR3 region has 21 residues. CDR1 is MNHEY and CDR2 is SMNVEV in the germline V gene (reference sequence). With 5 bases clipped from V and 3 bases from J, the junction kept 25 bases outside the gene matches. The CDR3 loop reads CASSPQRVFGREVDGKNIQYF. For the CDR3, the DNA is TGTGCCAGCAGTCCCCAGCGTGTTTTTGGACGGGAGGTAGATGGCAAAAACATTCAGTACTTC.

Turning to this clone: Different DNA sequences within this sample yield the same CDR3. The V and J genes are TRBV18 and TRBJ1-5; the D gene is possibly TRBD1 (5 bases). The length of the CDR3 is 15 residues. Germline CDR1 KGHSH, CDR2 LQKENI. V lost 3 bases to trimming and J lost 2 bases, with 11 bases between them. The CDR3 loop reads CASSPLGGGNQPQHF. For the CDR3, the DNA is TGTGCCAGCTCACCTTTGGGGGGAGGCAATCAGCCCCAGCATTTT.

The rearrangement joins TRBV10-1 to TRBJ2-1, with 13 bases fitting TRBD2. The trim removed 6 bases at V and 10 bases at J, leaving 9 bases unmatched. This CDR3 contains 15 residues. Germline V gives CDR1 WNHNN, CDR2 SYGVQD (reference sequence). The CDR3 here is CASSLLAGGFREQFF. DNA of the CDR3: TGCGCCAGCAGCTTACTAGCGGGAGGGTTCAGGGAGCAGTTCTTC.

The V call is TRBV28, the J call TRBJ2-1; TRBD2 matches 11 bases. The J segment lost 7 bases and the V segment lost 1 base, leaving 9 bases of the junction unmatched. This CDR3 comprises 17 residues. CDR1 and CDR2 (germline): MDHEN, SYDVKM. CDR3 in amino acids: CASSLSVSGRARNEQFF. The CDR3 bases are TGTGCCAGCAGTTTATCAGTTAGCGGGAGGGCCAGGAATGAGCAGTTCTTC.

This rearrangement joins TRBV5-4 to TRBJ1-2, with no clear D. Germline CDR1 reads SGHNT; CDR2 reads YYREEE (reference sequence). The CDR3 consists of 14 residues. Trimming took off 4 bases at V and 7 bases at J, with 17 bases between the two ends. The CDR3 nucleotides are TGTGCCAGCAGCCTCACTGTATCGTGGGGTGGCTACACCTTC. Its translation is CASSLTVSWGGYTF.

About this clone itself: Distinct nucleotide sequences in the sample also encode this CDR3. The rearrangement uses TRBV20-1 and TRBJ2-1; the D is unclear. V was clipped by 4 bases and J by 7 bases, with 5 bases between them. The V gene's germline CDR1 is DFQATT and CDR2 SNEGSKA (reference sequence). The CDR3 has 10 amino acids. In DNA, the CDR3 is TGCAGTGCTACGAGGAATGAGCAGTTCTTC. It yields the protein CSATRNEQFF.

The V gene is TRBV2, the J gene TRBJ2-5; 9 bases align to TRBD2. This CDR3 spans 15 amino acids. Trimming at V came to 10 bases and at J to 2 bases, leaving 11 bases not matched to a gene. Germline lookup yields CDR1 SNHLY and CDR2 FYNNEI. The CDR3, as DNA: TGTGCCACCAAGGCGGGGGGGCCCGAACAAGAGACCCAGTACTTC. It specifies CATKAGGPEQETQYF.

The rearrangement links TRBV7-3 to TRBJ1-2, with D possibly TRBD1 on 6 matching bases. The CDR3 runs 15 residues. Germline V gives CDR1 SGHTA, CDR2 FQGTGA. V gave up 5 bases and J gave up 2 bases, with 15 bases separating them. CDR3 DNA: TGTGCCAGCAGCGAGACGGGGGGCGACAACTATGGCTACACCTTC. As protein: CASSETGGDNYGYTF.

V is TRBV19 and J is TRBJ1-2; D ambiguous. Trimming removed 5 bases from V and 4 bases from J, with 14 bases in between. The germline CDR1 and CDR2 sequences are LNHDA and SQIVND (reference sequence). The CDR3 covers 14 residues. Here the CDR3 DNA reads TGTGCCAGTAGTCTCCTGCGCGTCGCCTATGGCTACACCTTC. Its translation is CASSLLRVAYGYTF. The entire variable domain, with the rest obtained from reference TRBV19 and TRBJ1-2, is as follows: DGGITQSPKYLFRKEGQNVTLSCEQNLNHDAMYWYRQDPGQGLRLIYYSQIVNDFQKGDIAEGYSVSREKKESFPLTVTSAQKNPTAFYLCASSLLRVAYGYTFGSGTRLTVV.

The gene calls are TRBV5-5 and TRBJ1-4; possible D gene TRBD1, 5 bases. V gave up 5 bases and J gave up 5 bases, with 22 bases separating them. Germline V CDR1 and CDR2: SGHKS, YYEKEE (reference sequence). The CDR3 is made up of 17 amino acids. CDR3 in amino acids: CASSPHGASSLNEKLFF. The CDR3 DNA reads TGTGCCAGCAGTCCCCATGGGGCTTCCTCATTAAATGAAAAACTGTTTTTT.

The genes are TRBV18 and TRBJ1-5; no definite D call. This CDR3 region has 14 residues. Germline V gives CDR1 KGHSH, CDR2 LQKENI. Between the trimmed V and J ends, which lost 5 bases and 3 bases, there was a span of 11 bases. The CDR3 reads CASSVASNNQPQHF. In DNA, the CDR3 is TGTGCCAGCTCAGTCGCCAGCAACAATCAGCCCCAGCATTTT.

The J gene is TRBJ1-1, the V gene TRBV5-1, with 8 bases that match TRBD1. With 0 bases clipped from V and 7 bases from J, the junction kept 5 bases outside the gene matches. The V gene's germline CDR1 is SGHRS and CDR2 YFSETQ. This CDR3 region has 14 residues. The CDR3 loop is CASSLGQGQGEAFF. The DNA of the CDR3 is TGCGCCAGCAGCTTGGGACAAGGACAGGGTGAAGCTTTCTTT.

V is TRBV7-8 and J is TRBJ2-1; TRBD2 matches at 10 bases. This CDR3 has 16 amino acids. Trimming took 5 bases from V and 6 from J; bases not matched to a gene: 10. Germline V gene sequence: CDR1 SGHVS, CDR2 FQNEAQ. CDR3 sequence: CASSLRTSGVVNEQFF. DNA of the CDR3: TGTGCCAGCAGCCTAAGGACTAGCGGAGTTGTCAATGAGCAGTTCTTC. The full variable domain, rest sourced from reference TRBV7-8 and TRBJ2-1, is GAGVSQSPRYKVAKRGQDVALRCDPISGHVSLFWYQQALGQGPEFLTYFQNEAQLDKSGLPSDRFFAERPEGSVSTLKIQRTQQEDSAVYLCASSLRTSGVVNEQFFGPGTRLTVL.

The chain combines TRBV5-1 with TRBJ2-5; unclear D gene. Germline values: CDR1 SGHRS, CDR2 YFSETQ. The V gene lost 3 bases and the J gene lost 2 bases, with 23 bases spanning the gap. The CDR3 has 18 amino acids. The CDR3 region is CASSSTHRARSRQETQYF. The CDR3 region has the DNA TGCGCCAGCAGCTCCACCCACAGAGCCCGTTCCCGACAAGAGACCCAGTACTTC.